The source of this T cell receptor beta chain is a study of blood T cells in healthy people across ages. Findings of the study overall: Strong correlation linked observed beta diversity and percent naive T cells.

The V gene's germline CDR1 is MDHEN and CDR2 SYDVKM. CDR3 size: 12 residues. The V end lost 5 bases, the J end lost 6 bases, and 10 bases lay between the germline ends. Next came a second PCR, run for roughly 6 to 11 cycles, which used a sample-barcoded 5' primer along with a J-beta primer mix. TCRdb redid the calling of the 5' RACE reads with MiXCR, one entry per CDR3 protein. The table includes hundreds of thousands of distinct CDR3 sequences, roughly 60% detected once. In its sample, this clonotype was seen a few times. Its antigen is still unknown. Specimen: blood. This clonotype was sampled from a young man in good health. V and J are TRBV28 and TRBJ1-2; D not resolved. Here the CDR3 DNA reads TGTGCCAGCAGTCTCGGCCCGGATGGCTACACCTTC. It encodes CASSLGPDGYTF.